This T cell receptor (beta chain) was sequenced for a study of T-cell reconstitution after alpha-beta-depleted transplantation in children. This clonotype was recorded a few times. The antigen is undetermined. Study conclusions and caveats: Expanded graft clones numbering several hundred reportedly gave rise to alpha-beta T cells about two months after transplant. TCRbeta diversity was high at day 60 in some patients (a result of surviving recipient T cells and thymic progenitors). Newly produced T cells mostly provided counts and TCRbeta diversity after one year, as hyperexpanded clones declined.

Molecular barcoding with unique molecular identifiers was used for the TCRbeta library. Via MiXCR, TCRdb re-called the PCR reads, giving one row per CDR3 protein. The top ten clones hold over 9.5% of a sample with about 120,000 distinct CDR3 sequences, 20% to 25% of them seen once. The source was PBMCs, mostly from graft donor cells, collected 180 days after TCRalphabeta/CD19-depleted stem cell transplant. The receptor was isolated from a male patient under 10 years old who had a stem cell transplant for chronic granulomatous disease, so the T cells may come from the graft donor.

The CDR3 is CASSSHAGLYNEQFF. The CDR3 bases are TGTGCCAGCAGCTCGCACGCGGGGCTCTACAATGAGCAGTTCTTC. The chain carries TRBV7-8 and TRBJ2-1; possibly TRBD2 for D (6 bases). CDR1 and CDR2 (germline): SGHVS, FQNEAQ. The CDR3 length is 15 residues. Between the trimmed V and J ends, which lost 4 bases and 3 bases, there was a span of 13 bases.